This T cell receptor (beta chain) was sequenced during a study of STAT5B mutations in CD4+ large granular lymphocyte leukemia. Here immunoSEQ multiplex PCR was the method, and the copy in TCRdb shows in-frame clones only, minus some. The sample carries approximately 35,000 clones, around 80% recorded once. Germline loops: CDR1 MNHEY, CDR2 SMNVEV (reference sequence). Trimming cost V 8 bases and J 0 bases; bases outside gene matches: 16. The CDR3 length is 18 residues. The source of this sequence is a human donor in good health. The sequencing sample was made of CD4+ T cells from blood buffy coats. The V call is TRBV27, the J call TRBJ2-5, with 9 bases fitting TRBD2. The CDR3 is CASSPTGLAGTNQETQYF. CDR3 coding DNA: TGTGCCAGCTCCCCAACCGGGCTAGCGGGGACCAACCAAGAGACCCAGTACTTC.